This is a list of T cell receptor beta chains from one sample in a study of shared clonotypes between healthy human individuals. Here immunoSEQ multiplex PCR was the method, and the copy in TCRdb shows in-frame clones only, minus some. The table includes about 2.3 million clones, approximately 95% detected once. The sequenced sample consisted of naive CD4+ T cells from PBMCs. These receptor sequences come from a man aged 18 to 29 in good health. Some clones in this sample may be carry-over from other donors' samples. CDR3s include the opening cysteine and the closing phenylalanine or tryptophan. The D gene is left open where the match is weak. Only part of the rows carry a size: once, few, many, or a class if the clone is expanded.

abundance	v_gene	d_gene	j_gene	CDR3aa	CDR3nt
.	TRBV28	TRBD1	TRBJ1-4	CASQGTGREKLFF	TGTGCCAGCCAAGGGACAGGGAGGGAAAAACTGTTTTTT
.	TRBV9	TRBD1	TRBJ2-2	CASSVFVRGQNTGELFF	TGTGCCAGCAGCGTATTTGTTAGGGGGCAGAACACCGGGGAGCTGTTTTTT
.	TRBV18	.	TRBJ1-1	CASTRAGTPTEAFF	TGTGCCAGCACCAGGGCGGGGACGCCCACTGAAGCTTTCTTT
once	TRBV5-4	TRBD2	TRBJ2-3	CASSPLAGGTDTQYF	TGTGCCAGCAGCCCCCTAGCGGGAGGAACAGATACGCAGTATTTT
.	TRBV5-8	.	TRBJ2-2	CASSLAGANTGELFF	TGTGCCAGCAGCTTGGCAGGGGCTAACACCGGGGAGCTGTTTTTT
.	TRBV5-1	.	TRBJ2-4	CASSPQGGENIQYF	TGCGCCAGCAGCCCCCAGGGGGGCGAAAACATTCAGTACTTC
once	TRBV5-4	.	TRBJ1-3	CASISPGNTIYF	TGTGCCAGCATCTCGCCTGGAAACACCATATATTTT
.	TRBV6-4	TRBD2	TRBJ2-2	CASSSGRDTGELFF	TGTGCCAGCAGTAGCGGGAGAGACACCGGGGAGCTGTTTTTT
.	TRBV5-4	.	TRBJ2-1	CASQSLVSNEQFF	TGTGCCAGTCAAAGTTTGGTCTCCAATGAGCAGTTCTTC
.	TRBV11-2	.	TRBJ1-6	CASSLQNSPLHF	TGTGCCAGCAGCTTACAGAATTCACCCCTCCACTTT
.	TRBV14	.	TRBJ1-1	CASSLNPRNTEAFF	TGTGCCAGCAGCCTGAACCCACGGAACACTGAAGCTTTCTTT
.	TRBV28	TRBD1	TRBJ2-1	CASSSHRGSSYNEQFF	TGTGCCAGCAGTTCCCACAGGGGAAGCTCCTACAATGAGCAGTTCTTC
once	TRBV5-4	TRBD2	TRBJ2-1	CASSRRTSGTGEGEFF	TGTGCCAGCAGCCGGAGGACTAGCGGAACTGGGGAGGGGGAGTTCTTC
once	TRBV6-6	.	TRBJ2-5	CASSFSIQETQYF	TGTGCCAGCAGTTTTAGCATCCAAGAGACCCAGTACTTC
.	TRBV30	.	TRBJ2-5	CAWRTEETQYF	TGTGCCTGGAGGACGGAAGAGACCCAGTACTTC
.	TRBV28	.	TRBJ1-2	CASSFVEAYYGYTF	TGTGCCAGCAGTTTTGTTGAAGCTTACTATGGCTACACCTTC
.	TRBV6-5	.	TRBJ2-4	CASSYSGGLGNIQYF	TGTGCCAGCAGTTACTCTGGGGGGCTGGGAAACATTCAGTACTTC
.	TRBV6-5	.	TRBJ2-1	CASSYSTGTTFGEQFF	TGTGCCAGCAGTTACTCAACCGGGACAACCTTTGGGGAGCAGTTCTTC
.	TRBV7-8	TRBD2	TRBJ2-1	CASNWGGTPHEQFF	TGTGCCAGCAATTGGGGGGGGACTCCCCATGAGCAGTTCTTC
.	TRBV5-1	TRBD2	TRBJ2-2	CASSWAPSGNTGELFF	TGCGCCAGCAGCTGGGCTCCTAGCGGGAACACCGGGGAGCTGTTTTTT
.	TRBV7-2	TRBD1	TRBJ2-7	CASSPRTGGYEQYF	TGTGCCAGCAGCCCGAGGACAGGGGGCTACGAGCAGTACTTC
.	TRBV10-3	TRBD1	TRBJ2-5	CAIGTAQETQYF	TGTGCCATCGGGACAGCCCAAGAGACCCAGTACTTC
.	TRBV27	.	TRBJ2-3	CASSLWWGYQTDTQYF	TGTGCCAGCAGCCTATGGTGGGGCTATCAAACAGATACGCAGTATTTT
.	TRBV10-2	TRBD2	TRBJ2-3	CASSEVGAGEGADTQYF	TGCGCCAGCAGTGAGGTTGGTGCGGGAGAAGGCGCAGATACGCAGTATTTT
.	TRBV18	TRBD2	TRBJ2-1	CASSPVAGGTYNEQFF	TGTGCCAGCTCACCAGTCGCGGGAGGTACCTACAATGAGCAGTTCTTC
.	TRBV28	.	TRBJ2-1	CASSLRWTPYPFDEQFF	TGTGCCAGCAGTTTAAGGTGGACTCCTTATCCCTTCGATGAGCAGTTCTTC
.	TRBV7-9	.	TRBJ1-4	CASSLVFSAGTNEKLFF	TGTGCCAGCAGCTTAGTCTTTTCGGCAGGGACTAATGAAAAACTGTTTTTT
.	TRBV28	TRBD2	TRBJ2-7	CASSPNSGITYEQYF	TGTGCCAGCAGTCCCAATAGCGGGATTACCTACGAGCAGTACTTC
.	TRBV6-1	.	TRBJ1-5	CASSPRLGYAQHF	TGTGCCAGCAGCCCTCGGTTGGGGTACGCCCAGCATTTT
.	TRBV9	TRBD1	TRBJ1-1	CASSEGQGGGTEAFF	TGTGCCAGCAGCGAAGGACAGGGCGGGGGCACTGAAGCTTTCTTT
.	TRBV5-1	.	TRBJ1-5	CASSLDPASNQPQHF	TGCGCCAGCAGCTTGGATCCGGCAAGCAATCAGCCCCAGCATTTT
.	TRBV30	TRBD1	TRBJ1-2	CAWSQLPQGAQDGYTF	TGTGCCTGGAGTCAACTACCCCAGGGGGCGCAAGATGGCTACACCTTC
.	TRBV4-1	.	TRBJ1-2	CASSHPVPRGFGYTF	TGCGCCAGCAGCCACCCCGTACCTCGCGGGTTTGGCTACACCTTC
.	TRBV6-1	TRBD1	TRBJ1-1	CASSSTGGTEAFF	TGTGCCAGCAGCTCGACAGGGGGGACTGAAGCTTTCTTT
.	TRBV28	.	TRBJ1-5	CASSLSSWVNQPQHF	TGTGCCAGCAGTTTATCAAGCTGGGTCAATCAGCCCCAGCATTTT
.	TRBV6-5	.	TRBJ2-2	CASRAPDTGELFF	TGTGCCAGCCGGGCCCCCGACACCGGGGAGCTGTTTTTT
.	TRBV7-9	TRBD1	TRBJ1-2	CASQRGQERGGYTF	TGTGCCAGTCAACGAGGACAGGAGCGGGGTGGCTACACCTTC
.	TRBV7-2	.	TRBJ1-4	CASSISGSNEKLFF	TGTGCCAGCAGCATCAGTGGTAGTAATGAAAAACTGTTTTTT
.	TRBV5-4	TRBD1	TRBJ2-5	CASSLVGDRKETQYF	TGTGCCAGCAGCTTGGTGGGGGACAGAAAAGAGACCCAGTACTTC
.	TRBV11-2	TRBD1	TRBJ1-2	CASSPQGAATAYGYTF	TGTGCCAGCAGCCCTCAGGGGGCGGCCACGGCCTATGGCTACACCTTC
.	TRBV6-5	.	TRBJ1-2	CASSYSDYGYTF	TGTGCCAGCAGTTACTCGGATTATGGCTACACCTTC
once	TRBV6-1	.	TRBJ1-3	CASSEPDSGNTIYF	TGTGCCAGCAGTGAACCTGACTCTGGAAACACCATATATTTT
.	TRBV5-1	.	TRBJ2-3	CASRWGDTQYF	TGCGCCAGCCGGTGGGGAGATACGCAGTATTTT
.	TRBV7-6	TRBD1	TRBJ2-5	CASSKQGAPGETQYF	TGTGCCAGCAGCAAACAGGGGGCGCCAGGGGAGACCCAGTACTTC
.	TRBV27	TRBD2	TRBJ2-2	CASTLGVTSGRDTGELFF	TGTGCCAGCACCCTGGGGGTTACTAGCGGGAGGGACACCGGGGAGCTGTTTTTT
.	TRBV27	TRBD2	TRBJ2-3	CATRYRWGGPDTQYF	TGTGCCACCAGATATCGGTGGGGAGGGCCAGATACGCAGTATTTT
.	TRBV7-3	.	TRBJ2-3	CASSLSRADTQYF	TGTGCCAGCAGCTTATCTCGGGCAGATACGCAGTATTTT
.	TRBV28	TRBD1	TRBJ2-1	CASSVPPGTAYNEQFF	TGTGCCAGCAGTGTTCCCCCCGGGACAGCTTACAATGAGCAGTTCTTC
.	TRBV7-9	.	TRBJ2-3	CASSSEGGTQYF	TGTGCCAGCAGCTCGGAGGGGGGTACGCAGTATTTT
.	TRBV15	TRBD1	TRBJ2-3	CASSRGQEDTQYF	TGTGCCTCTTCGAGGGGGCAGGAAGATACGCAGTATTTT
.	TRBV6-5	TRBD1	TRBJ1-2	CASSPTGVDYGYTF	TGTGCCAGCAGCCCAACAGGGGTAGACTATGGCTACACCTTC
.	TRBV20-1	.	TRBJ2-5	CSAQGQETQYF	TGCAGTGCTCAGGGGCAAGAGACCCAGTACTTC
.	TRBV7-2	TRBD1	TRBJ1-1	CASEKTGRNTEAFF	TGTGCCAGCGAAAAGACAGGGAGGAACACTGAAGCTTTCTTT
few	TRBV4-1	.	TRBJ1-3	CASSQDPPGSGNTIYF	TGCGCCAGCAGCCAAGATCCCCCGGGTTCTGGAAACACCATATATTTT
.	TRBV19	TRBD1	TRBJ2-5	CASSTTGDFSQETQYF	TGTGCCAGTAGTACTACAGGGGATTTTTCCCAAGAGACCCAGTACTTC
.	TRBV7-2	.	TRBJ1-5	CASSFQVPQPQHF	TGTGCCAGCAGCTTCCAGGTACCCCAGCCCCAGCATTTT
.	TRBV19	TRBD1	TRBJ2-1	CASSPTGTGSYNEQFF	TGTGCCAGTAGTCCGACCGGGACAGGGTCATACAATGAGCAGTTCTTC
.	TRBV27	.	TRBJ2-5	CASSFSAGPRLQETQYF	TGTGCCAGCAGTTTCTCCGCGGGCCCTAGGCTTCAAGAGACCCAGTACTTC
.	TRBV6-1	.	TRBJ1-5	CASSEASAQHF	TGTGCCAGCAGTGAAGCCTCAGCCCAGCATTTT